This T cell receptor (beta chain) was profiled in a study of cytomegalovirus exposure and HLA in healthy donors. PCR was performed using 60 Vbeta and 13 Jbeta primers. TCRdb keeps only in-frame clones here, not all; method: immunoSEQ multiplex PCR. The top ten hold about 3.9% of the sample, which has roughly 120,000 clones, 81% seen once. Findings and caveats of the study: Productive rates of about 87% or about 30% were seen for most TCR beta V segments in an earlier analysis. Researchers catalogued about 160 TCR beta chains as cytomegalovirus-associated. Later on, analysis showed that most CMV-associated TCR beta chains appeared to be HLA-restricted. TCR beta sequences reportedly predicted the HLA-A and HLA-B alleles of most subjects accurately.

As regards this clone: Its cognate antigen is unknown.

CDR3 length: 20 amino acids. With V trimmed by 2 bases and J by 0 bases, 16 bases remained unmatched. The V gene's germline CDR1 is MNHEY and CDR2 SMNVEV (reference sequence). The material sequenced was PBMCs. This TCR was recovered from a woman between 25 and 40 years old in good health and CMV-seronegative. The chain has TRBV27 and TRBJ2-3, with TRBD2 identical over 8 bases. DNA of the CDR3: TGTGCCAGCAGTTTACTCCCCTCGGGTAGCGGGACTCGAAGCACAGATACGCAGTATTTT. It encodes CASSLLPSGSGTRSTDTQYF.